These T cell receptor beta chains were read from a single sample in a study of CD8 T cells in ankylosing spondylitis. Via MiXCR, TCRdb re-called the 5' RACE reads, giving one row per CDR3 protein. Among around 330,000 distinct CDR3 sequences, roughly 10% were seen once, and the ten largest hold about 10%. The specimen was blood, either unsorted or a sorted T cell fraction (not recorded which). The receptors originated from a female donor with ankylosing spondylitis or in good health (not recorded which). The CDR3 runs from the conserved cysteine through the conserved F or W. The D gene is left open where the match is weak. Where a row states a size, it is once, few, many or the class of an expanded clone; other rows omit it.

v_gene,abundance,d_gene,j_gene,CDR3aa,CDR3nt
TRBV5-1,NA,NA,TRBJ1-2,CASSLDGSGYTF,TGCGCCAGCAGCCTGGACGGCTCGGGCTACACCTTC
TRBV12-3/TRBV12-4,many,NA,TRBJ1-5,CASSLARGSQPQHF,TGTGCCAGCAGTTTAGCGAGGGGCAGCCAGCCCCAGCATTTT
TRBV4-1,many,NA,TRBJ2-7,CASSQIMDATYEQYF,TGCGCCAGCAGCCAAATAATGGACGCAACCTACGAGCAGTACTTC
TRBV20-1,many,NA,TRBJ1-1,CSALRGLNTEAFF,TGCAGTGCTCTAAGAGGACTGAACACTGAAGCTTTCTTT
TRBV6-1,many,NA,TRBJ1-6,CASSEEGLVSPLHF,TGTGCCAGCAGCGAGGAGGGATTAGTTTCACCCCTCCACTTT
TRBV20-1,many,TRBD1,TRBJ1-5,CSATTGGTVINQPQHF,TGCAGTGCTACCACTGGGGGGACAGTAATTAATCAGCCCCAGCATTTT
TRBV5-6,NA,NA,TRBJ1-2,CASSIGLYGYTF,TGTGCCAGCAGCATAGGGCTCTATGGCTACACCTTC
TRBV19,NA,NA,TRBJ2-3,CASKGGIATDTQYF,TGTGCCAGTAAGGGCGGGATCGCCACAGATACGCAGTATTTT
TRBV29-1,many,NA,TRBJ2-5,CSVEDQQVRETQYF,TGCAGCGTTGAAGATCAACAGGTCAGAGAGACCCAGTACTTC
TRBV10-3,many,TRBD1,TRBJ2-1,CASTGQGGVNEQFF,TGTGCCTCAACGGGACAGGGAGGAGTCAATGAGCAGTTCTTC
TRBV5-1,NA,NA,TRBJ1-2,CASSLNQGLSYGYTF,TGCGCCAGCAGCCTAAACCAAGGGCTCAGCTATGGCTACACCTTC
TRBV15,many,TRBD1,TRBJ1-1,CATSRGSTGMNTEAFF,TGTGCCACCAGCAGAGGCTCGACAGGGATGAACACTGAAGCTTTCTTT
TRBV20-1,many,TRBD2,TRBJ2-1,CSARAGLGSNEQFF,TGCAGTGCTAGAGCGGGACTAGGTTCTAATGAGCAGTTCTTC
TRBV6-1,few,NA,TRBJ2-6,CASENNSGANVLTF,TGTGCCAGCGAAAATAACTCTGGGGCCAACGTCCTGACTTTC
TRBV3-1,NA,NA,TRBJ2-1,CASSPRQAEGEQFF,TGTGCCAGCAGCCCGAGACAGGCCGAGGGAGAGCAGTTCTTC
TRBV7-2,few,TRBD1,TRBJ2-5,CASSPGGPETQYF,TGTGCCAGCAGTCCAGGGGGCCCAGAGACCCAGTACTTC
TRBV6-1,many,NA,TRBJ1-1,CASSDGPGAEAFF,TGTGCCAGCAGTGACGGGCCAGGGGCTGAAGCTTTCTTT
TRBV28,many,TRBD2,TRBJ2-3,CASGGRAPDTQYF,TGTGCCAGCGGCGGGAGGGCCCCAGATACGCAGTATTTT
TRBV11-1,NA,TRBD1,TRBJ2-2,CASSLGTGHKDTGELFF,TGTGCCAGCAGCCTAGGGACAGGACATAAGGACACCGGGGAGCTGTTTTTT
TRBV10-2,many,TRBD2,TRBJ2-1,CASSLAGRYNEQFF,TGCGCCAGCAGCCTAGCGGGGCGATACAATGAGCAGTTCTTC
TRBV5-6,few,TRBD2,TRBJ2-3,CASSLMRGSDTQYF,TGTGCCAGCAGCTTGATGCGCGGGAGTGATACGCAGTATTTT
TRBV7-2,few,NA,TRBJ1-3,CASSLSNVPSGNTIYF,TGTGCCAGCAGCTTAAGCAATGTTCCCTCTGGAAACACCATATATTTT
TRBV7-3,many,NA,TRBJ2-1,CASSLATEPNEQFF,TGTGCCAGCAGCTTAGCGACGGAACCCAATGAGCAGTTCTTC
TRBV19,few,NA,TRBJ1-1,CASSIIEWPGVNNNNTEAFF,TGTGCCAGTAGTATAATAGAGTGGCCAGGGGTTAACAACAACAACACTGAAGCTTTCTTT
TRBV12-3/TRBV12-4,many,NA,TRBJ2-1,CASSFVNNEQFF,TGTGCCAGCAGTTTTGTAAACAATGAGCAGTTCTTC
TRBV5-1,few,NA,TRBJ1-4,CASSLEGRKLFF,TGCGCCAGCAGCTTGGAGGGGCGGAAACTGTTTTTT
TRBV5-6,many,TRBD2,TRBJ2-3,CASSLRSGALYTDTQYF,TGTGCCAGCAGCTTGAGGAGCGGGGCACTCTACACAGATACGCAGTATTTT
TRBV7-9,few,NA,TRBJ1-2,CASSLAGSRVNYGYTF,TGTGCCAGCAGCTTAGCTGGGAGCAGGGTTAACTATGGCTACACCTTC
TRBV20-1,NA,TRBD1,TRBJ2-7,CSARDWRTGDSYERYF,TGCAGTGCTAGAGATTGGAGGACAGGGGATTCCTACGAGCGGTACTTC
TRBV5-1,many,NA,TRBJ2-5,CASSPDYRETQYF,TGCGCCAGCAGCCCGGACTACCGTGAGACCCAGTACTTC
TRBV5-1,NA,TRBD1,TRBJ2-3,CASRGGAGTDTQYF,TGCGCCAGCAGAGGGGGCGCGGGCACAGATACGCAGTATTTT
TRBV10-2,many,NA,TRBJ2-7,CATRRSSYEQYF,TGCGCCACCAGACGGAGCTCCTACGAGCAGTACTTC
TRBV21-1,NA,NA,TRBJ1-5,CASSNIGAPYQPQHF,TGTGCCAGCAGCAATATCGGGGCCCCCTATCAGCCCCAGCATTTT